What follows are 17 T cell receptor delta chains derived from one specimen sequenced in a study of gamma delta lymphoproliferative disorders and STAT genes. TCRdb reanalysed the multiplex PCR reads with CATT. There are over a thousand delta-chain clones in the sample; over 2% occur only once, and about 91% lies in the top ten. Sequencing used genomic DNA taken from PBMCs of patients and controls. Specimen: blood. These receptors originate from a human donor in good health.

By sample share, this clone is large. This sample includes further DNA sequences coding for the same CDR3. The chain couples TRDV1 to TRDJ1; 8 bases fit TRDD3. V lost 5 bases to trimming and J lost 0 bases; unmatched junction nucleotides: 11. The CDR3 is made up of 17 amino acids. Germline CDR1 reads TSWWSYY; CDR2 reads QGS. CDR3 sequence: CALGNPVVGDHTDKLIF. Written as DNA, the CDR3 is TGTGCTCTTGGGAACCCCGTGGTGGGGGATCACACCGATAAACTCATCTTT.

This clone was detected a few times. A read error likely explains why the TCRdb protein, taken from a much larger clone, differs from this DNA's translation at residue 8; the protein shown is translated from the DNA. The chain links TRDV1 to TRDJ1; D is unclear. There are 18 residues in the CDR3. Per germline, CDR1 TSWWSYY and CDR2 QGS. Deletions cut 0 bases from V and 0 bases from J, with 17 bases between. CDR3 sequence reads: CALGELVSSYPHTDKLIF. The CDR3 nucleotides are TGTGCTCTTGGGGAACTAGTATCCTCGTACCCCCACACCGATAAACTCATCTTT.

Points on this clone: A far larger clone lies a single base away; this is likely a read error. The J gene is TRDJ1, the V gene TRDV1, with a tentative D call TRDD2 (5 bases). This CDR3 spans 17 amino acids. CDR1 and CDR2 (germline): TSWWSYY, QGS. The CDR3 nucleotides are TGTGCTCTTGGGGAACTCTACGACCTACTGTTCACCAATAAACTCATCTTT. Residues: CALGELYDLLFTNKLIF.

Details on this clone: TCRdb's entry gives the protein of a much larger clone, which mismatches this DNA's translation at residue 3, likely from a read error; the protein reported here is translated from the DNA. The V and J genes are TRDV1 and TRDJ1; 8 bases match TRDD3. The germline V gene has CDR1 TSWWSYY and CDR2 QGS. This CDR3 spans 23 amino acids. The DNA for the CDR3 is TGTGCTCCTGGGGAACTAGCTGAACCTCCTTGGCGTACTGGGGGTTTGTACACCGATAAACTCATCTTT. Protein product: CAPGELAEPPWRTGGLYTDKLIF.

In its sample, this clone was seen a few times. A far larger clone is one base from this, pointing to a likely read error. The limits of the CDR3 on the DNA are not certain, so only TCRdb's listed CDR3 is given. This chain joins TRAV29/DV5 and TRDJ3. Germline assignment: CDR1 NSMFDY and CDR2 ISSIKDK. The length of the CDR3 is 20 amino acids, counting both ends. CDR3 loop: CSVLLCSTLDTPWDTRQMFF.

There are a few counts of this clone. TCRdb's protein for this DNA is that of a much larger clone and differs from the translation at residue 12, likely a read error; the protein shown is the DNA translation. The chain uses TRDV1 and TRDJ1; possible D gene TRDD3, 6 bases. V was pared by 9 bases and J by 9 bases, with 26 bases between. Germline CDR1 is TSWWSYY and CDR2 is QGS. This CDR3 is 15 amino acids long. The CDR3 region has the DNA TGTGCTCTAGTACAGTACTGGGTCCCCGGGTCTGAACTCATCTTT. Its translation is CALVQYWVPGSELIF.

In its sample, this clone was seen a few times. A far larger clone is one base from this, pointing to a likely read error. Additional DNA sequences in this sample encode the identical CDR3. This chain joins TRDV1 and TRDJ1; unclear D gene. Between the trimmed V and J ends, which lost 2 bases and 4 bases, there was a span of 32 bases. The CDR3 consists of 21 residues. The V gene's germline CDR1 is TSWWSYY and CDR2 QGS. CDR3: CALGEGPLYRPVHPKFDKLIF. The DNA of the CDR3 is TGTGCTCTTGGGGAAGGTCCCCTTTATCGACCCGTACACCCAAAGTTCGATAAACTCATCTTT.

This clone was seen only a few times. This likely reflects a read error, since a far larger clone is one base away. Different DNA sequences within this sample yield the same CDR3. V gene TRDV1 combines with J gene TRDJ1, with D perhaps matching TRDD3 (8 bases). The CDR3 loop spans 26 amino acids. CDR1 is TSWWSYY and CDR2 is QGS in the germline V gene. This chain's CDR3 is CALGEPPFLQLPFWGYWTKYTDKLIF. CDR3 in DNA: TGTGCTCTTGGGGAACCTCCTTTCCTACAGCTTCCTTTCTGGGGATACTGGACAAAGTACACTGATAAACTCATCTTT.

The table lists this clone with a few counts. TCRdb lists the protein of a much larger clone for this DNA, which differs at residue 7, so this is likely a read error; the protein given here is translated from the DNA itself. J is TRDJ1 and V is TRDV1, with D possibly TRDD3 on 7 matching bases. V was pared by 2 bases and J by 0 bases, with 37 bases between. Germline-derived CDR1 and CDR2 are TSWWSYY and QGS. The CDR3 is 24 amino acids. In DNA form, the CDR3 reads TGTGCTCTTGGGGAAATCCTACTCCTACTAGTGGGGGACCGCCGGGGTCTTAACACCGATAAACTCATCTTT. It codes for CALGEILLLLVGDRRGLNTDKLIF.

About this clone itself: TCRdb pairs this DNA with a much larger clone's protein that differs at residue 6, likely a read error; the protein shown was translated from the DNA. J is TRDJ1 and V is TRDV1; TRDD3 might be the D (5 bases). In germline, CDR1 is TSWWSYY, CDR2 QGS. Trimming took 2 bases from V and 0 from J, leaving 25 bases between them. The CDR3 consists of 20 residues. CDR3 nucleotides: TGTGCTCTTGGGGAAGGGCTCGGGGGGCCCTCGGGGCCTTACACCGATAAACTCATCTTT. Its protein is CALGEGLGGPSGPYTDKLIF.

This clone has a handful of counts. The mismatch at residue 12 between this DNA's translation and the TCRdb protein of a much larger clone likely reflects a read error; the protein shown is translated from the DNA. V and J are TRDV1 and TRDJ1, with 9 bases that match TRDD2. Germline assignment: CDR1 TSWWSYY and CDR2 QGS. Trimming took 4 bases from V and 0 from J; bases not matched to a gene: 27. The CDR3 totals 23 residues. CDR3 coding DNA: TGTGCTCTTGGGGGAGCCTTCCTACTTTTGGGGAATGCTGTGCGGATTTACACCGATAAACTCATCTTT. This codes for CALGGAFLLLGNAVRIYTDKLIF.

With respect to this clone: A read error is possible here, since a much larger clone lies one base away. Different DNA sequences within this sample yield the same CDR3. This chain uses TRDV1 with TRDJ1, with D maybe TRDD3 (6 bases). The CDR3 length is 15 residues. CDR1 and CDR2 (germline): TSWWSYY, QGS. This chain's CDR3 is CALVQYWVPGSKLIF. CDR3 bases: TGTGCTCTAGTACAGTACTGGGTCCCCGGGTCCAAACTCATATTT.

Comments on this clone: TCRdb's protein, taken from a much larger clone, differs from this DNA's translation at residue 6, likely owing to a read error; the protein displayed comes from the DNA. As DNA, the CDR3 is TGTGCTCTTGGGGGACACTCAGAGGGGCTCTCGTACTGGGCGTACACCGATAAACTCATCTTT. Protein sequence: CALGGHSEGLSYWAYTDKLIF. This chain joins TRDV1 and TRDJ1; maybe TRDD3 (6 bases). V lost 4 bases and J 0 bases, leaving 30 bases between the germline ends. CDR1 is TSWWSYY, CDR2 QGS, per germline. CDR3 size: 21 residues.

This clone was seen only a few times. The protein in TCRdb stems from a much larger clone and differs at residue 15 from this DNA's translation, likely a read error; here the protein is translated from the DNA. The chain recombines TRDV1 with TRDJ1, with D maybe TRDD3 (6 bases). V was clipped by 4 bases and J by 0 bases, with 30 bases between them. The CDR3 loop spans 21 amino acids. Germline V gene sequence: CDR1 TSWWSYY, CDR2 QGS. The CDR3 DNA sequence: TGTGCTCTTGGGGGATACTCAGAGGGGCTCTCGTACTGGGCGAACACCGATAAACTCATCTTT. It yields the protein CALGGYSEGLSYWANTDKLIF.

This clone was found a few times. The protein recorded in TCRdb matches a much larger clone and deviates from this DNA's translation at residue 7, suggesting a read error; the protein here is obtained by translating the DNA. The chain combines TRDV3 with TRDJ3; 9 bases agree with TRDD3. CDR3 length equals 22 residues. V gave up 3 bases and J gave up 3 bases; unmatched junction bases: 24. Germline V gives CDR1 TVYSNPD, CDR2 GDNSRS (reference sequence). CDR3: CALGPFPRKRIWGIWDTRQMFF. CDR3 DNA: TGTGCCTTGGGCCCCTTCCCACGTAAGCGTATCTGGGGGATCTGGGACACCCGACAGATGTTTTTC.

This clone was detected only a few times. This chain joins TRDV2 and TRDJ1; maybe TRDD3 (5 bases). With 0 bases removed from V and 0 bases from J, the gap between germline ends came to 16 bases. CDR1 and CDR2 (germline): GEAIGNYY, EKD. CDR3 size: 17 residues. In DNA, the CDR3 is TGTGCCTGTGACACCTTAGGAGTAGCGGGGGACACCGATAAACTCATCTTT. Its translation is CACDTLGVAGDTDKLIF.

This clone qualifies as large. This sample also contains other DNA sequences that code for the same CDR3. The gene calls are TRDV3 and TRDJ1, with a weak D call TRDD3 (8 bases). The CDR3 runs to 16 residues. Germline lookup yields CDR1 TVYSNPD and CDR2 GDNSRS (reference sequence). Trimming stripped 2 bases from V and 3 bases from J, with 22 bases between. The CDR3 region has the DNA TGTGCCTTTGTTGTTCCTACTGGGGGGATTGCCGATAAACTCATCTTT. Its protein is CAFVVPTGGIADKLIF.